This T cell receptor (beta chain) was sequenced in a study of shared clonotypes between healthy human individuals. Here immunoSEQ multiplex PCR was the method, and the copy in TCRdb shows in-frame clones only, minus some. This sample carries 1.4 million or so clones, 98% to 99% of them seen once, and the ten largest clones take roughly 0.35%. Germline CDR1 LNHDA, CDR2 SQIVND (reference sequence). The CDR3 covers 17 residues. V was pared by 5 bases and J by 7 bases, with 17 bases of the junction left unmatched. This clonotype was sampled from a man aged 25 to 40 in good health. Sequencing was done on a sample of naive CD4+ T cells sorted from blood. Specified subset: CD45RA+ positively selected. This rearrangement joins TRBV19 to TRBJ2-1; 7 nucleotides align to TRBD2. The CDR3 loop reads CASSQLPSAGARNEQFF. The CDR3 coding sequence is TGTGCCAGTAGTCAACTCCCCTCGGCGGGAGCTCGGAATGAGCAGTTCTTC.